This T cell receptor beta chain originates from a study of T-cell memory formation after mild COVID-19. Findings of the study overall: Later expanders leaned CD4+, whereas clones that contracted between day 15 and 85 were balanced CD4/CD8.

The germline CDR1 and CDR2 sequences are MNHEY and SMNVEV (reference sequence). V lost 8 bases to trimming and J lost 2 bases; unmatched junction nucleotides: 5. The CDR3 runs to 13 residues. Using constant-segment primers, 5'RACE produced TCR alpha and TCR beta cDNA libraries carrying sample barcodes and UMIs. MiXCR was run by TCRdb on the 5' RACE reads, yielding one entry per CDR3 protein. Counted here are more than 250,000 distinct CDR3 sequences, around 15% occurring once; the ten biggest clones make up 22%. On this clonotype: Its antigen is still unknown.

The chain has TRBV27 and TRBJ1-2; 7 bases match TRBD1. The source material was PBMCs or a T cell subset sorted from them (not recorded which). The TCR sequence derives from a man aged 18 to 30 who had mild COVID-19 (a few samples of this study predate the infection). Cell type and time point are not known. For the CDR3, the DNA is TGTGCCAGCTCCAAGGACAGGAACTATGGCTACACCTTC. Its protein is CASSKDRNYGYTF.